This section outlines one TCR beta chain sequence together with its context. What it binds is unknown. This sample is drawn from a study of CD8 T cells in Susac syndrome. RNA, at about 0.5 to 1 ug, was reverse transcribed with random hexamers. The immunoSEQ assay covered 54 Vbeta and 13 Jbeta segments for CDR3. TCRdb used MiXCR to reprocess the immunoSEQ multiplex PCR reads, holding one entry per CDR3 protein. The data show 80,000 or so distinct CDR3 sequences, with around 94% seen just once and approximately 0.26% held by the top ten. The individuals used as controls were healthy donors who had been matched for both age and sex. The CD8+ and CD4+ T cells were isolated magnetically using a negative isolation approach, whereas the TEMRA cells were enriched by FACS. The V gene lost 1 base and the J gene lost 6 bases, with 16 bases spanning the gap. CDR3 length: 16 amino acids. From germline, CDR1 is SGHVS and CDR2 FQNEAQ.

General study results and limits: The study acknowledged a relatively small number of individuals in its TCR sequencing and HLA analysis.

Sequencing input: CD8+ T cells from PBMCs. This TCR derives from a human donor in good health. The chain joins TRBV7-8 to TRBJ2-1, with D possibly being TRBD1 or TRBD2 (6 bases each). CDR3 sequence reads: CASSLVPGALSNEQFF. CDR3 sequence (DNA): TGTGCCAGCAGCTTAGTTCCGGGGGCCCTCTCCAATGAGCAGTTCTTC.